This T cell receptor beta chain was documented in a study of memory CD4+ T cells and cytomegalovirus serostatus. Study-level information: Of the healthy Belgian adults, several were CMV seropositive and 24 seronegative.

The sort gate was single viable CD3+CD4+CD8-CD45RO+ cells for memory CD4+ T cells. In the source study's methods: Out-of-frame sequences were removed, leaving around 2.2 million distinct TCRbeta sequences. Clones were read by immunoSEQ multiplex PCR, and TCRdb kept only the in-frame ones, dropping some. The V and J calls and clone size were taken over from that table, and D and trimming were inferred from the DNA. The sample has some 60,000 clones, about 73% seen once; the top ten hold roughly 3%. The V gene lost 1 base and the J gene lost 0 bases, with 13 bases spanning the gap. The CDR3 is made up of 17 amino acids. Germline CDR1 reads SEHNR; CDR2 reads FQNEAQ (reference sequence).

The specimen was memory CD4+ T cells from blood. The chain links TRBV7-9 to TRBJ1-3; no reliable D call. The receptor was isolated from an adult in good health and CMV-seropositive. The CDR3: CASSLDDHWGSGNTIYF. The DNA for the CDR3 is TGTGCCAGCAGCTTAGATGATCATTGGGGCTCTGGAAACACCATATATTTT.